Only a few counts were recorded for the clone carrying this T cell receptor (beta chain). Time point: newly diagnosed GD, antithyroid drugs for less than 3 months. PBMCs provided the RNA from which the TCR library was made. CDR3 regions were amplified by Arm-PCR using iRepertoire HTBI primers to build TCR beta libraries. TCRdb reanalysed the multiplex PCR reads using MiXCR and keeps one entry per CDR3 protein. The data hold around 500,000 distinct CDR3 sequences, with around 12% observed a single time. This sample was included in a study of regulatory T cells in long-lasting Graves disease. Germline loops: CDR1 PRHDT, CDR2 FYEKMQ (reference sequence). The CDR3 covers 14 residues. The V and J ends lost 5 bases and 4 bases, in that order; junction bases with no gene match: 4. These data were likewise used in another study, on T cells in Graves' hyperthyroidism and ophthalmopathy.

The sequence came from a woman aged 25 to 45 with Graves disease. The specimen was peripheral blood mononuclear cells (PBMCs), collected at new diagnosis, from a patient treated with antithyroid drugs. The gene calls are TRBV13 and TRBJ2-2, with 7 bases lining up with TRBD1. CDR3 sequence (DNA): TGTGCCAGCAGCCTCGGGACAGCCACCGGGGAGCTGTTTTTT. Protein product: CASSLGTATGELFF.